The 18 T cell receptor beta chains presented below share a single source sample, sequenced in a study of radiotherapy plus CTLA-4 blockade in lung cancer. TCRdb's copy holds only in-frame clones and misses some; the assay was immunoSEQ multiplex PCR. The sample lists under 90,000 clones, 72% occurring once. The sequences come from peripheral blood, collected from a patient treated with radiotherapy plus ipilimumab. The receptors here all came from a human donor with non-small cell lung cancer that progressed on radiotherapy plus ipilimumab.

The rearrangement joins TRBV27 to TRBJ2-3; 13 bases are shared with TRBD2. The junction had 9 bases not matched to a gene; V was cut back by 2 bases and J by 4 bases. The CDR3 loop spans 18 amino acids. CDR1 and CDR2 (germline): MNHEY, SMNVEV (reference sequence). CDR3 sequence (DNA): TGTGCCAGCAGTTTACAAGGCTACGGACTAGCGGGAGCAGATACGCAGTATTTT. It encodes CASSLQGYGLAGADTQYF.

CDR3 region: CASSKFSYQETQYF. The CDR3 coding sequence is TGCGCCAGCAGCAAGTTCAGCTACCAAGAGACCCAGTACTTC. J is TRBJ2-5 and V is TRBV5-1; D call uncertain. Trimming took 4 bases from V and 0 from J, leaving 10 bases between them. The CDR3 covers 14 residues. The germline CDR1 and CDR2 sequences are SGHRS and YFSETQ.

The chain carries TRBV19 and TRBJ2-1; D gene ambiguous. Germline V gives CDR1 LNHDA, CDR2 SQIVND (reference sequence). This CDR3 is built from 13 residues. The V end lost 1 base, the J end lost 3 bases, and 4 bases lay between the germline ends. The CDR3 DNA reads as TGTGCCAGTAGTATAGGCGGCTACAATGAGCAGTTCTTC. It is translated as CASSIGGYNEQFF.

V gene TRBV28 combines with J gene TRBJ1-5; 7 bases agree with TRBD1. V trimming: 5 bases; J trimming: 2 bases; junction bases outside the gene matches: 3. Germline V gene sequence: CDR1 MDHEN, CDR2 SYDVKM. This CDR3 has 14 residues. In DNA, the CDR3 is TGTGCCAGCAGTCCTGGACAGGGCAATCAGCCCCAGCATTTT. Its translation is CASSPGQGNQPQHF.

The chain is built from TRBV4-3 and TRBJ1-6; D remains ambiguous. Trimming stripped 2 bases from V and 7 bases from J, with 6 bases between. The germline V gene has CDR1 LGHNA and CDR2 YSLEER. CDR3 size: 13 residues. CDR3 loop: CASSQRRNSPLHF. In nucleotides, the CDR3 is TGCGCCAGCAGCCAACGCAGGAATTCACCCCTCCACTTT.

V gene TRBV13 combines with J gene TRBJ1-5, with TRBD1 as a possible D gene (6 bases). The CDR3 spans 16 residues. Germline CDR1 and CDR2: PRHDT and FYEKMQ (reference sequence). Trimming shortened V by 1 base and J by 9 bases, and 19 bases separated the two germline ends. CDR3 region: CASSLAPQGRLGPQHF. The CDR3 DNA is TGTGCCAGCAGCTTAGCCCCCCAGGGGCGCCTGGGGCCCCAGCATTTT.

This clone was seen at least ten times. The chain recombines TRBV6-5 with TRBJ2-2, with 7 bases matching TRBD1. The CDR3 extends over 16 amino acids. With 1 base clipped from V and 4 bases from J, the junction kept 6 bases outside the gene matches. Looked up from germline, CDR1 is MNHEY and CDR2 is SVGAGI. The CDR3 loop is CASSYLTGSATGELFF. In DNA form, the CDR3 reads TGTGCCAGCAGTTACTTGACAGGGAGCGCCACCGGGGAGCTGTTTTTT.

The chain uses TRBV28 and TRBJ1-5; a possible D gene is TRBD1 (5 bases). The CDR3 has 15 residues. Germline-derived CDR1 and CDR2 are MDHEN and SYDVKM. Trimming cost V 7 bases and J 7 bases, with 20 bases left between them. The CDR3 protein is CASKGPGRGGQPQHF. CDR3 nucleotide sequence: TGTGCCAGCAAGGGCCCGGGACGGGGTGGGCAGCCCCAGCATTTT.

The chain couples TRBV28 to TRBJ1-4; D uncertain. Trimming stripped 2 bases from V and 3 bases from J, with 10 bases between. CDR1 is MDHEN and CDR2 is SYDVKM in the germline V gene. This CDR3 has 15 residues. In DNA, the CDR3 is TGTGCCAGCAGTTTACCCGGTGGATCTAATGAAAAACTGTTTTTT. Its protein product is CASSLPGGSNEKLFF.

The rearrangement links TRBV6-4 to TRBJ1-4; unclear D gene. Trimming cost V 4 bases and J 4 bases, with 7 bases left between them. The germline V gene has CDR1 MRHNA and CDR2 SNTAGT. This CDR3 is built from 13 residues. The CDR3: CASSVEVNEKLFF. DNA for the CDR3: TGTGCCAGCAGTGTGGAAGTTAATGAAAAACTGTTTTTT.

This rearrangement joins TRBV11-3 to TRBJ2-3; 13 bases map to TRBD2. Germline assignment: CDR1 SGHNT and CDR2 YENEEA. The CDR3 sequence is 15 residues long. Losses at the gene ends were 5 bases for V and 4 bases for J; bases not matched to a gene: 3. CDR3 sequence: CASSLLAGGPDTQYF. The CDR3 DNA reads as TGTGCCAGCAGCCTACTAGCGGGAGGGCCAGATACGCAGTATTTT.

This rearrangement joins TRBV27 to TRBJ1-2; possible D gene TRBD1, 6 bases. Germline lookup yields CDR1 MNHEY and CDR2 SMNVEV (reference sequence). CDR3 length equals 16 residues. Trimming cost V 8 bases and J 2 bases, with 21 bases left between them. CDR3 region: CASSKTGHQRNYGYTF. The CDR3 DNA is TGTGCCAGCTCGAAGACGGGACACCAGAGAAACTATGGCTACACCTTC.

V and J are TRBV18 and TRBJ2-5, with 7 bases matching TRBD1. The V gene end was trimmed by 5 bases and the J gene end by 4 bases; junction bases not matched to a gene: 4. Germline values: CDR1 KGHSH, CDR2 LQKENI. The CDR3 runs to 13 residues. The CDR3 reads CASSATGAETQYF. In DNA form, the CDR3 reads TGTGCCAGCTCAGCCACAGGGGCAGAGACCCAGTACTTC.

The chain links TRBV7-6 to TRBJ1-2; maybe TRBD1 (6 bases). Trimming pared 8 bases from V and 3 bases from J, leaving 13 bases between. The CDR3 contains 13 residues. CDR1 and CDR2 from the germline V gene are SGHVS and FNYEAQ. CDR3 in DNA: TGTGCCAGCGGCGACAGGACGTACTATGGCTACACCTTC. Translating gives CASGDRTYYGYTF.

This chain uses TRBV6-4 with TRBJ2-1; 15 bases are shared with TRBD2. The CDR3 totals 18 residues. The V and J ends lost 8 bases and 2 bases, in that order; junction bases with no gene match: 10. Germline assignment: CDR1 MRHNA and CDR2 SNTAGT. CDR3 residues: CASGVPGLAGGAYNEQFF. Written as DNA, the CDR3 is TGTGCCAGCGGCGTCCCGGGACTAGCGGGAGGTGCCTACAATGAGCAGTTCTTC.

The chain combines TRBV5-1 with TRBJ1-6; TRBD1 might be the D (6 bases). CDR1 is SGHRS and CDR2 is YFSETQ in the germline V gene. V lost 2 bases, J lost 8 bases, and 11 bases lay in between. The CDR3 is 14 amino acids. CDR3 sequence (DNA): TGCGCCAGCAGCTTACAGGGAGGGGATTCACCCCTCCACTTT. This sequence encodes CASSLQGGDSPLHF.

The gene calls are TRBV9 and TRBJ1-1, with TRBD1 identical over 7 bases. J lost 1 base, V lost 3 bases, and 9 bases had no gene match. Germline CDR1 and CDR2: SGDLS and YYNGEE. The CDR3 extends over 16 amino acids. CDR3 nucleotides: TGTGCCAGCAGCGCCTACAGGGGCGGCGAGAACACTGAAGCTTTCTTT. This translates into CASSAYRGGENTEAFF.

This chain links TRBV4-1 with TRBJ2-1; D is perhaps TRBD1 (5 bases). V was cut by 1 base and J by 8 bases, with 18 bases left in between. CDR1 is MGHRA, CDR2 YSYEKL, per germline. The CDR3 length is 16 residues. The CDR3 loop reads CASSQVNRLTGDEQFF. In DNA form, the CDR3 reads TGCGCCAGCAGCCAAGTGAATCGGCTTACAGGCGATGAGCAGTTCTTC.